The clone carrying this T cell receptor beta chain was recorded at least ten times. Its matching antigen is unknown. The CDR3 loop spans 16 amino acids. Germline V gene sequence: CDR1 MNHEY, CDR2 SMNVEV (reference sequence). V shed 4 bases and J 5 bases; nucleotides not matched to a gene: 9. The TCR library protocol attached unique molecular identifiers to the individual cDNA molecules. MiXCR, applied by TCRdb to the 5' RACE reads, yields one record per CDR3 protein. The sample has some 45,000 distinct CDR3 sequences, about 4.2% seen once; the top ten hold 5% to 6.5%. The sample is drawn from a study of early T cells in non-severe SARS-CoV-2 infection. About the research overall: The study sequenced bulk RNA from unsorted whole blood, with chains unpaired.

Findings and caveats of the study: Database matching using VDJdb favored anti-spike CD8 responses, with private and CD4 specificities left missing.

The TCR sequence derives from an adult who was a healthcare worker with PCR-confirmed SARS-CoV-2 infection or an uninfected control (not recorded which). The chain couples TRBV27 to TRBJ2-4; 9 bases line up with TRBD1. The sample consisted of whole blood. This CDR3 is CASSSILGQGENIQYF. In DNA form, the CDR3 reads TGTGCCAGCAGTTCAATTCTGGGACAGGGAGAAAACATTCAGTACTTC.